Described below is a single T cell receptor (beta chain) sequence and its context. No antigen is known for it. This sample stems from a study of OX40 agonist ivuxolimab in advanced cancers. Study context: Patients took ivuxolimab, an agonistic anti-OX40 (CD134) antibody. Aged roughly 20 to 85 with a mean of 60 years, they were more than 80% male.

With 7 bases removed from V and 8 bases from J, the gap between germline ends came to 12 bases. The germline V gene encodes CDR1 DFQATT and CDR2 SNEGSKA (reference sequence). This CDR3 region has 11 residues. Prior autoimmune disease or systemic immunosuppression barred patients. TCRdb's table, derived via immunoSEQ multiplex PCR, lists solely in-frame clones and lacks some. Of about 64,000 clones listed, about 87% are singletons. Notes on the study in general: On average, a greater number of expanded clones characterised CD8+ T cells relative to CD4+.

This chain uses TRBV20-1 with TRBJ2-1, with D possibly being TRBD2 (5 bases). This receptor was taken from an adult with an advanced solid tumor such as melanoma, head and neck, liver or kidney cancer. The sample was CD4+ or CD8+ T cells sorted from blood, taken in a trial of the OX40 agonist ivuxolimab. The CDR3: CSEAGLDEQFF. The CDR3 bases are TGCAGTGAGGCGGGCCTGGATGAGCAGTTCTTC.